The present T cell receptor beta chain was sequenced within a study of cytomegalovirus exposure and HLA in healthy donors. A remark on this clone: Its antigen is not known.

Primers: 60 Vbeta forward and 13 Jbeta reverse. Assay: immunoSEQ multiplex PCR; the TCRdb copy retains only in-frame clones and omits some. The sample has some 170,000 clones; nearly 80% are singletons. Trimming at V came to 5 bases and at J to 5 bases, leaving 11 bases not matched to a gene. The germline gives CDR1 SGHAT, CDR2 FQDESV (reference sequence). The CDR3 covers 16 residues. Notes on the study in general: The records held CMV serostatus as the only immune exposure information.

The chain has TRBV11-1 and TRBJ2-1; the match to TRBD2 covers 8 bases. This clonotype was sampled from a man aged 35 to 55 in good health and CMV-seropositive. Sequencing input: PBMCs. The CDR3 spells CASSPWWSGRNNEQFF. The DNA for the CDR3 is TGTGCCAGCAGCCCTTGGTGGAGCGGGAGAAACAATGAGCAGTTCTTC.